This T cell receptor beta chain was identified during a study of hypomethylating agent response in myelodysplastic syndrome. Clones were read by immunoSEQ multiplex PCR, and TCRdb kept only the in-frame ones, dropping some. The sample has about 4,500 clones, 75% to 85% seen once. V was pared by 5 bases and J by 0 bases, with 12 bases of the junction left unmatched. The CDR3 is 18 residues long. Germline V lookup: CDR1 SGHTA, CDR2 FQGNSA. The input for sequencing was bone marrow, taken before or after starting hypomethylating agent treatment for myelodysplastic syndrome (not recorded which). This clonotype originated in a human donor with myelodysplastic syndrome. The V and J genes are TRBV7-2 and TRBJ2-3; 9 bases fit TRBD2. CDR3 sequence (DNA): TGTGCCAGCAGCCTTCAACGCTCTAGCGGGGTGAGCACAGATACGCAGTATTTT. Translation: CASSLQRSSGVSTDTQYF. The variable domain in full, completed from reference TRBV7-2 and TRBJ2-3, reads GAGVSQSPSNKVTEKGKDVELRCDPISGHTALYWYRQSLGQGLEFLIYFQGNSAPDKSGLPSDRFSAERTGGSVSTLTIQRTQQEDSAVYLCASSLQRSSGVSTDTQYFGPGTRLTVL.